The subject of this entry is one T cell receptor beta chain. The antigen remains unidentified. The sample comes from a study of cytotoxic CD8 clonotypes in ibrutinib-treated CLL. On the study more broadly: Partial responses numbered approximately 24 and complete responses 2; after a median around 72 months, approximately 14 stayed remitted and approximately twelve progressed. The samples contained approximately 280,000 productive templates on average. They also contained an average of approximately 97,000 productive rearrangements.

The repertoire was sequenced with immunoSEQ multiplex PCR; TCRdb's copy has only in-frame clones and lacks some. This table has more than 85,000 clones, 70% to 80% appearing once. The trim removed 5 bases at V and 4 bases at J, leaving 13 bases unmatched. Germline V CDR1 and CDR2: MNHEY, SMNVEV (reference sequence). The CDR3 sequence is 17 residues long. The study's findings and limits: T-cell clonality at baseline went above that of age-matched healthy donors and rose and fell with circulating CD8+ T-cell counts.

The chain uses TRBV27 and TRBJ2-1; 8 nucleotides match TRBD2. The specimen comprised PBMCs, sampled after 24 months of ibrutinib treatment. The TCR sequence derives from a human donor with chronic lymphocytic leukemia. CDR3 in amino acids: CASSPSVSGGPYNEQFF. CDR3 nucleotides: TGTGCCAGCAGTCCCAGCGTATCGGGAGGGCCTTACAATGAGCAGTTCTTC.